The TCR beta chain under discussion was sequenced for a study of blood T cell repertoires in COVID-19. As for the study in general: Material from acute and convalescent COVID-19 was sourced from the United States, Italy and Spain. From T cells, B-cell-depleted T cells, or PBMCs came the material, which was cDNA or gDNA.

Original methodology: It was from reference gene primer amplification that nucleated cell counts were estimated. Clones were read by immunoSEQ multiplex PCR, and TCRdb kept only the in-frame ones, dropping some. V and J calls and clone size are as listed in that table; D and trimming were resolved from the DNA. The data hold hundreds of thousands of clones, with roughly 89% observed a single time. V lost 4 bases, J lost 0 bases, and 12 bases lay in between. The V gene's germline CDR1 is SGHRS and CDR2 YFSETQ. The CDR3 has 15 amino acids. The sequencing input was peripheral blood. The V call is TRBV5-1, the J call TRBJ2-3, with D uncertain. The clonotype originates from a woman aged 25 to 45 with active or convalescent COVID-19. Here the CDR3 DNA reads TGCGCCAGCAGCCAGGTGGGTCGGAGCACAGATACGCAGTATTTT. Translating gives CASSQVGRSTDTQYF.